The entry that follows covers one TCR beta chain sequence. This clonotype was seen ten or more times. Its binding antigen is unknown. Qualities for individual bases were not recorded, and no much larger clone is one base off. The library was made by PCR. This sample was sequenced with an Illumina HiSeq 2500. TCR libraries were prepared with molecular barcoding, using unique molecular identifiers to normalize TCRbeta repertoire quantification. The public reads were quality trimmed at Q25 with fastp and then assembled into clones with MiXCR by TCRdb, keeping productive beta chains. Every distinct CDR3 protein forms one entry, paired with its most common genes and DNA. The sample table holds 150,000 to 250,000 distinct CDR3 sequences, of which roughly 15% were seen once. Over 10% of the sample belongs to the ten largest clones. The sample is drawn from a study of T-cell reconstitution after alpha-beta-depleted transplantation in children (TCRdb year 2016). The study in broad terms: Using TCR repertoire profiling, the study quantitatively followed how T-cell immune reconstitution unfolded in children after TCRalphabeta/CD19-depleted allogeneic hematopoietic cell transplantation.

CDR1 and CDR2, per the germline V gene, are SGHRS and YFSETQ. The trim is 4 bases for V and 4 bases for J, with a gap of 19 bases between the germline ends. The CDR3 covers 16 residues, taking in both the cysteine and the phenylalanine. The DNA shown is the 48-base CDR3, in frame from base 1. The chain joins TRBV5-1 to TRBJ2-3, with TRBD2 tentatively as D gene (5 bases match). Sequencing used PBMCs from the stem cell graft donor, obtained from the stem cell graft. The origin of this receptor is a human donor who donated a stem cell graft to a child with acute lymphoblastic leukemia. The CDR3: CASSHGLRDSADTQYF. The nucleotide sequence is given as TGCGCCAGCAGCCATGGGCTCCGGGATAGCGCAGATACGCAGTATTTT. Supplemented by the reference TRBV5-1 and TRBJ2-3 proteins around the CDR3, the complete variable domain is KAGVTQTPRYLIKTRGQQVTLSCSPISGHRSVSWYQQTPGQGLQFLFEYFSETQRNKGNFPGRFSGRQFSNSRSEMNVSTLELGDSALYLCASSHGLRDSADTQYFGPGTRLTVL.